This passage covers 8 T cell receptor beta chains from one sample sequenced in a study of response to subunit inactivated influenza vaccine. TCRdb re-called the RT-PCR reads with MiXCR, one entry per CDR3 protein. The profile covers around 570,000 distinct CDR3 sequences, with over 9% appearing a single time and more than 9.5% taken by the ten largest. The data were also submitted as part of a second study, on T cells expressing NK-cell markers. As that study records: cDNA encoding TCR beta was synthesized via 5'RACE template switching incorporating UMIs.

Sequencing was performed on PBMCs from blood, taken on the day of vaccination. The receptors were gathered from a man between 50 and 59 years old who received an inactivated influenza vaccine.

The sample holds many counts of this clonotype. The chain uses TRBV6-5 and TRBJ2-2, with D uncertain. V lost 0 bases, J lost 1 base, and 6 bases lay in between. CDR1 and CDR2 from the germline V gene are MNHEY and SVGAGI. This CDR3 is 15 amino acids long. For the CDR3, the DNA is TGTGCCAGCAGTTACTCGAGGAGGAACACCGGGGAGCTGTTTTTT. Translating gives CASSYSRRNTGELFF.

In this sample, this clonotype turned up a few times. The genes are TRBV10-3 and TRBJ2-7, with 8 bases fitting TRBD2. The CDR3 has 14 amino acids. J was trimmed by 3 bases and V by 6 bases; bases with no gene match: 7. Germline CDR1 ENHRY, CDR2 SYGVKD. In DNA, the CDR3 is TGTGCCATCAGAAAAAGCGGGAGAGTCTACGAGCAGTACTTC. It is translated as CAIRKSGRVYEQYF.

The CDR3: CASSPSYYNEQFF. CDR3 nucleotide sequence: TGTGCCAGTAGTCCTAGCTACTACAATGAGCAGTTCTTC. V is TRBV19 and J is TRBJ2-1; a possible D gene is TRBD2 (5 bases). The CDR3 has 13 amino acids. V lost 5 bases and J 3 bases, leaving 8 bases between the germline ends. The germline V gene has CDR1 LNHDA and CDR2 SQIVND (reference sequence).

This sequence joins TRBV20-1 and TRBJ2-7; 10 nucleotides line up with TRBD2. Unmatched junction bases numbered 12, after V lost 3 bases and J lost 4 bases. The CDR3 has 16 amino acids. Looked up from germline, CDR1 is DFQATT and CDR2 is SNEGSKA (reference sequence). The CDR3 loop is CSASRTSGLSGYEQYF. The CDR3 DNA sequence: TGCAGTGCTAGCCGGACTAGCGGCTTAAGTGGGTACGAGCAGTACTTC.

The genes are TRBV20-1 and TRBJ2-1; 12 bases map to TRBD2. Trimming at V came to 2 bases and at J to 2 bases, leaving 4 bases not matched to a gene. The CDR3 sequence is 16 residues long. The germline CDR1 and CDR2 sequences are DFQATT and SNEGSKA (reference sequence). The CDR3 bases are TGCAGTGCTAGATCTAGCGGGAGGGCCGCCTACAATGAGCAGTTCTTC. Its protein product is CSARSSGRAAYNEQFF.

This clonotype occurred a few times. The genes are TRBV7-9 and TRBJ2-1, with 9 bases lining up with TRBD2. This CDR3 region has 16 residues. Looked up from germline, CDR1 is SEHNR and CDR2 is FQNEAQ (reference sequence). J gave up 7 bases and V 5 bases, and 12 bases lay outside the gene matches. CDR3 in amino acids: CASSPHLREGPNEQFF. The CDR3 DNA is TGTGCCAGCAGCCCCCATCTGCGGGAGGGCCCTAATGAGCAGTTCTTC. The full variable domain, its missing parts supplied by reference TRBV7-9 and TRBJ2-1, is DTGVSQNPRHKITKRGQNVTFRCDPISEHNRLYWYRQTLGQGPEFLTYFQNEAQLEKSRLLSDRFSAERPKGSFSTLEIQRTEQGDSAMYLCASSPHLREGPNEQFFGPGTRLTVL.

The V call is TRBV19, the J call TRBJ2-3; 10 bases match TRBD2. The CDR3 runs 15 residues. Germline values: CDR1 LNHDA, CDR2 SQIVND (reference sequence). The ends lost 4 bases at V and 6 bases at J; junction bases unmatched: 7. This CDR3 is CASSTTSGRVDTQYF. Written as DNA, the CDR3 is TGTGCCAGTAGTACGACTAGCGGGCGAGTGGATACGCAGTATTTT. Full variable domain (outside the CDR3, taken from reference TRBV19 and TRBJ2-3): DGGITQSPKYLFRKEGQNVTLSCEQNLNHDAMYWYRQDPGQGLRLIYYSQIVNDFQKGDIAEGYSVSREKKESFPLTVTSAQKNPTAFYLCASSTTSGRVDTQYFGPGTRLTVL.

The chain combines TRBV2 with TRBJ2-7; TRBD2 agrees at 7 bases. Unmatched junction bases numbered 8, after V lost 8 bases and J lost 1 base. Germline CDR1 is SNHLY and CDR2 is FYNNEI. The CDR3 sequence is 14 residues long. The CDR3 loop reads CASGGGGSSYEQYF. As DNA, the CDR3 is TGTGCCAGCGGGGGGGGAGGATCATCCTACGAGCAGTACTTC.